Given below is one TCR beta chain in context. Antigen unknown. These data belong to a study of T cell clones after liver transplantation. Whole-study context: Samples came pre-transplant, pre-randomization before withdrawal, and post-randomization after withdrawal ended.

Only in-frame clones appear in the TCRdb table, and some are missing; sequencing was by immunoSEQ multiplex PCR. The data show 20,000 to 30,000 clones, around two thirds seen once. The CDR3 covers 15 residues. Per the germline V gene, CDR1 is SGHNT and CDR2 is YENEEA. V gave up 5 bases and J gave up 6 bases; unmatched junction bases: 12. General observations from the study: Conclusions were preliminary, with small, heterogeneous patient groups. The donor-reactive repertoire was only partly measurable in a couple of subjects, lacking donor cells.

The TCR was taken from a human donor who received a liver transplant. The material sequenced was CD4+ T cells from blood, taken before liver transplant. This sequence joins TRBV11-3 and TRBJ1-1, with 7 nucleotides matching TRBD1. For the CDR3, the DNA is TGTGCCAGCAGCACGACAGGGCAGGGACGGGCTGAAGCTTTCTTT. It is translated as CASSTTGQGRAEAFF.